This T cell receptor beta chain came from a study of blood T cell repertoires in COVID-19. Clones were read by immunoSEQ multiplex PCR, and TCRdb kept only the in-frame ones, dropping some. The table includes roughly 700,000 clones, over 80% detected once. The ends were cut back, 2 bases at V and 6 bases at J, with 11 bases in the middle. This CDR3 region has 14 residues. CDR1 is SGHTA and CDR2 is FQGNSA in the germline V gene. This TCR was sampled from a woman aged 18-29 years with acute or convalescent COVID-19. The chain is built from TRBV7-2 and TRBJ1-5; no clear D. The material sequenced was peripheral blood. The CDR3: CASSLNPGTQPQHF. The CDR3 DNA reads TGTGCCAGCAGCTTAAATCCAGGAACTCAGCCCCAGCATTTT.